This T cell receptor (beta chain) derives from a study of T cells after yellow fever vaccination. This clonotype was observed a handful of times. The antigen remains undetermined. TCRdb ran MiXCR on the 5' RACE reads and lists one entry per CDR3 protein. The sample holds roughly 500,000 distinct CDR3 sequences; 15% to 20% are singletons and the top ten take 13% to 15%. Study-level findings and limits: Just a small share of clonotypes turned up in the CD4 compartment as well as the CD8 compartment.

CDR3 length: 14 amino acids. Germline V lookup: CDR1 SGHTA, CDR2 FQGNSA. Trimming left V 5 bases short and J 1 base short, with 11 bases between. The V and J genes are TRBV7-2 and TRBJ1-1; D remains unclear. This sequence was found in a man between 25 and 39 years old who received the YFV17D yellow fever vaccine. Sequenced material: PBMCs, taken 15 days after the yellow fever booster vaccination. The CDR3 region has the DNA TGTGCCAGCAGCCCTCAGAATTCGAACACTGAAGCTTTCTTT. Protein sequence: CASSPQNSNTEAFF. Together with reference TRBV7-2 and TRBJ1-1, the CDR3 gives the full variable domain: GAGVSQSPSNKVTEKGKDVELRCDPISGHTALYWYRQSLGQGLEFLIYFQGNSAPDKSGLPSDRFSAERTGGSVSTLTIQRTQQEDSAVYLCASSPQNSNTEAFFGQGTRLTVV.